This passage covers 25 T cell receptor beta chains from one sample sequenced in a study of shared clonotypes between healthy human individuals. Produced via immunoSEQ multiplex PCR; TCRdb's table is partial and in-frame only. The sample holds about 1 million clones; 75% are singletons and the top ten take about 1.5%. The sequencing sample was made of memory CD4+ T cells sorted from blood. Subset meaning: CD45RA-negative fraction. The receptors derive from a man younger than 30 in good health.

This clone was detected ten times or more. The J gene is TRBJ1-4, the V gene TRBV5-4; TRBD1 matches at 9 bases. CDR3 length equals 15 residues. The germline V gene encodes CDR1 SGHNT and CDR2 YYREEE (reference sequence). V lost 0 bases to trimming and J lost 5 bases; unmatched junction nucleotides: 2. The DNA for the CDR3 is TGTGCCAGCAGCTTGGAGGGGACAGGGAATGAAAAACTGTTTTTT. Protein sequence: CASSLEGTGNEKLFF.

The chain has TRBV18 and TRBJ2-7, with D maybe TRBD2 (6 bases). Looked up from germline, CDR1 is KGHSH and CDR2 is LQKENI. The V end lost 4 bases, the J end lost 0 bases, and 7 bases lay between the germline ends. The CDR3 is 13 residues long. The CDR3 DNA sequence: TGTGCCAGCTCACGCGGGGACTCCTACGAGCAGTACTTC. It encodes CASSRGDSYEQYF.

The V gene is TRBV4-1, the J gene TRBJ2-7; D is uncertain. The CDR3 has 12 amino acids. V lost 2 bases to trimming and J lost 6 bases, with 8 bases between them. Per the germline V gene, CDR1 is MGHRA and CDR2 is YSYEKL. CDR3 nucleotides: TGCGCCAGCAGCCAACAGGCGTCCGAGCAGTACTTC. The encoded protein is CASSQQASEQYF.

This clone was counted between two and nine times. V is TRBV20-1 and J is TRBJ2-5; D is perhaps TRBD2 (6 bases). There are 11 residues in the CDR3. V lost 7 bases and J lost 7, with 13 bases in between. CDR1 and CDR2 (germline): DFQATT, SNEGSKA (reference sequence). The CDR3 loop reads CSVPLGGTQYF. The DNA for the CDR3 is TGCAGTGTCCCGCTGGGGGGGACCCAGTACTTC.

CDR3 sequence (DNA): TGTGCCAGCAGTGAATTCCGAGCAGGGGGGAATCAGCCCCAGCATTTT. Translating it yields CASSEFRAGGNQPQHF. V usage is TRBV2 and J usage is TRBJ1-5; 7 nucleotides line up with TRBD1. The CDR3 loop spans 16 amino acids. The J segment lost 4 bases and the V segment lost 2 bases, leaving 8 bases of the junction unmatched. Germline-derived CDR1 and CDR2 are SNHLY and FYNNEI.

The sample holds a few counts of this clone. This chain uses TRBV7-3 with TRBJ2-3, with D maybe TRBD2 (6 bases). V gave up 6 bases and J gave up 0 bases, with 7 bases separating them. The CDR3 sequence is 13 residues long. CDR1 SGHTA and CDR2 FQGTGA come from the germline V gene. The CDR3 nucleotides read TGTGCCAGCAGGCGGGACAGCACAGATACGCAGTATTTT. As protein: CASRRDSTDTQYF.

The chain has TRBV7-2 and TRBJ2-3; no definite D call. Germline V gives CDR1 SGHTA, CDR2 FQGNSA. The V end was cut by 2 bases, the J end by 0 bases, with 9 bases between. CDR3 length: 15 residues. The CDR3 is CASSLYGTSTDTQYF. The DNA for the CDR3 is TGTGCCAGCAGCTTATATGGAACTAGCACAGATACGCAGTATTTT.

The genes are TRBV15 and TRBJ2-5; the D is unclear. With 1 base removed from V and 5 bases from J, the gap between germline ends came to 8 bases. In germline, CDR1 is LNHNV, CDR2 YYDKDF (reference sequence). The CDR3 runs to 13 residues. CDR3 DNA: TGTGCCACCAGCAGAGGGAGAGTGGAGACCCAGTACTTC. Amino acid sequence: CATSRGRVETQYF.

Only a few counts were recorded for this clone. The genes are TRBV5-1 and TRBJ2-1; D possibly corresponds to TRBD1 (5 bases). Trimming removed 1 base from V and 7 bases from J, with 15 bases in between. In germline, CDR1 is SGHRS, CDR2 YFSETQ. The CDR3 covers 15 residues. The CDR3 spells CASSLQGAKTNEQFF. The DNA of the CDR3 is TGCGCCAGCAGCTTGCAAGGGGCGAAAACGAATGAGCAGTTCTTC.

The CDR3 bases are TGTGCCAGCAGTTTACTCGGGAATAACTATGGCTACACCTTC. It yields the protein CASSLLGNNYGYTF. V is TRBV28 and J is TRBJ1-2, with D unresolved. V was cut by 2 bases and J by 1 base, with 8 bases left in between. Germline V gene data show CDR1 as MDHEN and CDR2 as SYDVKM. This CDR3 comprises 14 residues.

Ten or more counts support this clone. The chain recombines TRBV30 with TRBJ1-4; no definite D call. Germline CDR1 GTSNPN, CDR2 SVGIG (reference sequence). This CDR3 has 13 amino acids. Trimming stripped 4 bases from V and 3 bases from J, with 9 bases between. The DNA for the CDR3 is TGTGCCTGGACTCGGGTGCCTAATGAAAAACTGTTTTTT. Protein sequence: CAWTRVPNEKLFF.

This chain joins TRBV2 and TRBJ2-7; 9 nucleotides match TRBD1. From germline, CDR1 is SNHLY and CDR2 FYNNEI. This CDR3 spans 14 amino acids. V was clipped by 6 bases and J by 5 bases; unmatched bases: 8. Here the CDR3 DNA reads TGTGCCAGCAGGATCGGACAGGGGAGCGACGAGCAGTACTTC. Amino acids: CASRIGQGSDEQYF.

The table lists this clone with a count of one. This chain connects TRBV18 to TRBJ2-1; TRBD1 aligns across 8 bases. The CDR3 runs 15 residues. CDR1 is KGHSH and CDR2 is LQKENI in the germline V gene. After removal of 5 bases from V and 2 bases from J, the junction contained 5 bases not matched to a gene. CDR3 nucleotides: TGTGCCAGCTCAGTGACGGACAGGGCCTACAATGAGCAGTTCTTC. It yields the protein CASSVTDRAYNEQFF.

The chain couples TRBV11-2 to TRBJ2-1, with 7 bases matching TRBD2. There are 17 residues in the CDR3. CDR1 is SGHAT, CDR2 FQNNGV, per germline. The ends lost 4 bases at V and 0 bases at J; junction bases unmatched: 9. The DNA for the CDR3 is TGTGCCAGCAGCTGGGGAGGGCTCCGCAGCTCCTACAATGAGCAGTTCTTC. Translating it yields CASSWGGLRSSYNEQFF.

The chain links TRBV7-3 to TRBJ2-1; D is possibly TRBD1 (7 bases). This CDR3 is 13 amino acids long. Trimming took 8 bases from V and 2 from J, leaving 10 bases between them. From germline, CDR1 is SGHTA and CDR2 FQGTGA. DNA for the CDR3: TGTGCCAGCGCCAGGGGGGCCTACAATGAGCAGTTCTTC. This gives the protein CASARGAYNEQFF.

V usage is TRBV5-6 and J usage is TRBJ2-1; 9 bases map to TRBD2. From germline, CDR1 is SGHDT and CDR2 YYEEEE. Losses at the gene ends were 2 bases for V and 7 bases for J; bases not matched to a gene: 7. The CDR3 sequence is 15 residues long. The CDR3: CASSLGGRDWNEQFF. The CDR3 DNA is TGTGCCAGCAGCTTAGGCGGGAGGGATTGGAATGAGCAGTTCTTC. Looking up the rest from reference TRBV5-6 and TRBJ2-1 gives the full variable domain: DAGVTQSPTHLIKTRGQQVTLRCSPKSGHDTVSWYQQALGQGPQFIFQYYEEEERQRGNFPDRFSGHQFPNYSSELNVNALLLGDSALYLCASSLGGRDWNEQFFGPGTRLTVL.

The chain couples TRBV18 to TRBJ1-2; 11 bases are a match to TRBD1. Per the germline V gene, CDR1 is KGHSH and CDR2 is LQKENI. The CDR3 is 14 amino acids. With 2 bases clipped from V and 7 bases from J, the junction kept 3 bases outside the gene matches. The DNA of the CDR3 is TGTGCCAGCTCACCAAGGGACAGGGGGTCTGGCTACACCTTC. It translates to CASSPRDRGSGYTF.

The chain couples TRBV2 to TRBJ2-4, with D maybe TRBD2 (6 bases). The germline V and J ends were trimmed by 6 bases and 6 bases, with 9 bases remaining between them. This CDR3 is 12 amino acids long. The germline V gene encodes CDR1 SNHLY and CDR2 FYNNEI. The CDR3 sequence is CASRDYGNIQYF. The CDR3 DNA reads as TGTGCCAGCAGGGACTACGGAAACATTCAGTACTTC.

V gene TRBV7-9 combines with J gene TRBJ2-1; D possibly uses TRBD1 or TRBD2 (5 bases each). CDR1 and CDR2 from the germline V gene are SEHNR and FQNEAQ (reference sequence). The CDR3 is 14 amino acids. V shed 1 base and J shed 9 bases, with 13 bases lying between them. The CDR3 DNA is TGTGCCAGCAGCTTAGGGGACGTAAGGGGTGAGCAGTTCTTC. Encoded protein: CASSLGDVRGEQFF.

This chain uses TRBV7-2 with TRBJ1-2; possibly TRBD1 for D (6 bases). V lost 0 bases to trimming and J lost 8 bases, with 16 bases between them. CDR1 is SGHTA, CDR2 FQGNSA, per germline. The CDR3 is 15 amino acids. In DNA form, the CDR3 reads TGTGCCAGCAGCTTAGCGTGGCGGGGGGCAGGAGGCTACACCTTC. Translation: CASSLAWRGAGGYTF. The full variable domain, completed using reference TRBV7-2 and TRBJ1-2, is GAGVSQSPSNKVTEKGKDVELRCDPISGHTALYWYRQSLGQGLEFLIYFQGNSAPDKSGLPSDRFSAERTGGSVSTLTIQRTQQEDSAVYLCASSLAWRGAGGYTFGSGTRLTVV.

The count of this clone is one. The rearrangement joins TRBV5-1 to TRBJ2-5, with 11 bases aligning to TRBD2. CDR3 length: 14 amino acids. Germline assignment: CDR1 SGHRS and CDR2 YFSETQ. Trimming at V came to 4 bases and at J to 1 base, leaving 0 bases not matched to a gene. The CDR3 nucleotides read TGCGCCAGCAGCGGGACTAGCGGCCAAGAGACCCAGTACTTC. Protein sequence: CASSGTSGQETQYF. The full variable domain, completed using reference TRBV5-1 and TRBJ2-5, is KAGVTQTPRYLIKTRGQQVTLSCSPISGHRSVSWYQQTPGQGLQFLFEYFSETQRNKGNFPGRFSGRQFSNSRSEMNVSTLELGDSALYLCASSGTSGQETQYFGPGTRLLVL.

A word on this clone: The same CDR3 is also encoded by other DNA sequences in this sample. The DNA of the CDR3 is TGCGCCAGCAGCTTTCAGGGGTCCTACAATGAGCAGTTCTTC. This encodes CASSFQGSYNEQFF. The gene calls are TRBV5-1 and TRBJ2-1; possibly TRBD1 for D (6 bases). V lost 2 bases to trimming and J lost 1 base, with 7 bases between them. Germline CDR1 and CDR2: SGHRS and YFSETQ. The CDR3 contains 14 residues.

The DNA of the CDR3 is TGTGCCAGCAGCCCCTCCGGGAGGGCCTACGAGCAGTACTTC. It codes for CASSPSGRAYEQYF. The rearrangement uses TRBV6-1 and TRBJ2-7, with 8 bases that match TRBD2. Trimming at V came to 6 bases and at J to 2 bases, leaving 6 bases not matched to a gene. This CDR3 has 14 amino acids. The germline CDR1 and CDR2 sequences are MNHNS and SASEGT.

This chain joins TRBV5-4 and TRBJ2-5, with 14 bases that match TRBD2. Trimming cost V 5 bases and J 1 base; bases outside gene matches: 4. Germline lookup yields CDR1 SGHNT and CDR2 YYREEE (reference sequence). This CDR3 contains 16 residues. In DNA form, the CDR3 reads TGTGCCAGCAGGGCGGGACTAGCGGGGGTCCAAGAGACCCAGTACTTC. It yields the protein CASRAGLAGVQETQYF.

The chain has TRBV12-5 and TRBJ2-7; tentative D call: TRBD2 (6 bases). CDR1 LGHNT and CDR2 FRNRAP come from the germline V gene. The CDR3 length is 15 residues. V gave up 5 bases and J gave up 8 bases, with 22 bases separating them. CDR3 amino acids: CASGLSGAQGRKQYF. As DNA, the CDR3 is TGTGCTAGTGGTCTTAGCGGAGCCCAGGGTAGGAAGCAGTACTTC. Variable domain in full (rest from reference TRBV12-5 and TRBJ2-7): DARVTQTPRHKVTEMGQEVTMRCQPILGHNTVFWYRQTMMQGLELLAYFRNRAPLDDSGMPKDRFSAEMPDATLATLKIQPSEPRDSAVYFCASGLSGAQGRKQYFGPGTRLTVT.